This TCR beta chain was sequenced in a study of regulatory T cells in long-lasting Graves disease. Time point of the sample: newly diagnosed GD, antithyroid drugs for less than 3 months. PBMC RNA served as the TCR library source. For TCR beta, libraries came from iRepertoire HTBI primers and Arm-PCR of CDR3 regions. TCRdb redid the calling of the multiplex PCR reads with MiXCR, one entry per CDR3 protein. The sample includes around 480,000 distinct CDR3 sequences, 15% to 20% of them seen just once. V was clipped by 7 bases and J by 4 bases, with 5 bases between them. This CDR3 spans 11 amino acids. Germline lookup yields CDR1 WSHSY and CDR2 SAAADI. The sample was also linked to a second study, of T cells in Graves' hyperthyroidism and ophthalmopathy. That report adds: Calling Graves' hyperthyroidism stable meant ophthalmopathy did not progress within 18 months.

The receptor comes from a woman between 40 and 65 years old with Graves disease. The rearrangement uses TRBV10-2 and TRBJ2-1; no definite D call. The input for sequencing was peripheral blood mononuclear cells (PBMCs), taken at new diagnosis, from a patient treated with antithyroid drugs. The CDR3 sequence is CASKLYNEQFF. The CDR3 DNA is TGCGCCAGCAAGCTGTACAATGAGCAGTTCTTC.